The 20 T cell receptor beta chains below were found in one sample sequenced in a study of cytomegalovirus exposure and HLA in healthy donors (dated by TCRdb to about 2017). The library was built by means of the immunoSEQ multiplex PCR assay. The source is immuneACCESS, and TCRdb retained only in-frame sequences with V and J called. Part of the clones is not carried over; for the studies checked, unresolved V genes explain less than half of this, and the remainder is unexplained. In all, the sample holds roughly 90,000 clones, and around 84% of those were seen once. In total, the top ten clones hold around 20% of the sample. Sample: PBMCs. The receptors were gathered from a man aged 18 to 29 in good health and CMV-seropositive.

The chain recombines TRBV9 with TRBJ1-5; D is possibly TRBD1 (5 bases). This CDR3 is built from 15 residues. Between the trimmed V and J ends, which lost 0 bases and 4 bases, there was a span of 11 bases. The germline gives CDR1 SGDLS, CDR2 YYNGEE. This CDR3 is CASSVDMGPNQPQHF. The CDR3 bases are TGTGCCAGCAGCGTAGATATGGGGCCGAATCAGCCCCAGCATTTT.

This chain connects TRBV5-4 to TRBJ2-1; 11 bases fit TRBD2. The CDR3 extends over 15 amino acids. Looked up from germline, CDR1 is SGHNT and CDR2 is YYREEE (reference sequence). V was pared by 4 bases and J by 4 bases, with 4 bases of the junction left unmatched. As DNA, the CDR3 is TGTGCCAGCAGCCGGGGACTAGCGGAATACAATGAGCAGTTCTTC. It translates to CASSRGLAEYNEQFF.

V gene TRBV18 combines with J gene TRBJ2-2; 9 bases map to TRBD1. J was trimmed by 3 bases and V by 3 bases; bases with no gene match: 5. CDR3 length: 16 residues. Germline V gene data show CDR1 as KGHSH and CDR2 as LQKENI. The CDR3 DNA sequence: TGTGCCAGCTCACCCCGGACAGGGGAAGACACCGGGGAGCTGTTTTTT. Its protein product is CASSPRTGEDTGELFF. The complete variable domain, with remaining parts taken from reference TRBV18 and TRBJ2-2, reads NAGVMQNPRHLVRRRGQEARLRCSPMKGHSHVYWYRQLPEEGLKFMVYLQKENIIDESGMPKERFSAEFPKEGPSILRIQQVVRGDSAAYFCASSPRTGEDTGELFFGEGSRLTVL.

The rearrangement joins TRBV3-1 (or the pseudogene TRBV3-2) to TRBJ1-4, with D uncertain. Germline CDR1 reads LGHDT; CDR2 reads YNNKEL (reference sequence). CDR3 size: 9 residues. The CDR3 spells CKRSEKLFF. The DNA of the CDR3 is TGTAAACGGAGTGAAAAACTGTTTTTT.

The V call is TRBV27, the J call TRBJ2-1, with 8 nucleotides matching TRBD2. J was trimmed by 6 bases and V by 6 bases; bases with no gene match: 13. This CDR3 comprises 16 residues. Germline V gene lookup returns CDR1 MNHEY and CDR2 SMNVEV (reference sequence). The CDR3, as DNA: TGTGCCAGCAGCCCTTTGATCGGGGGGGCGTCCAATGAGCAGTTCTTC. This codes for CASSPLIGGASNEQFF.

The chain employs TRBV29-1 and TRBJ2-2, with 8 positions matching TRBD2. The V gene's germline CDR1 is SQVTM and CDR2 ANQGSEA. Trimming removed 6 bases from V and 7 bases from J; junction bases left unmatched: 10. The CDR3 is 14 residues long. This chain's CDR3 is CSVPGGRKDGELFF. The CDR3, as DNA: TGCAGCGTCCCGGGGGGGCGAAAGGACGGGGAGCTGTTTTTT.

The V and J genes are TRBV15 and TRBJ2-2, with D possibly being TRBD2 (5 bases). Germline CDR1 is LNHNV and CDR2 is YYDKDF (reference sequence). The CDR3 is 13 residues long. Trimming left V 2 bases short and J 9 bases short, with 10 bases between. The CDR3 sequence is CATSRLEDRELFF. The CDR3 nucleotides read TGTGCCACCAGCAGATTGGAGGACCGGGAGCTGTTTTTT.

The chain employs TRBV5-4 and TRBJ2-1; D call uncertain. V lost 3 bases to trimming and J lost 2 bases, with 21 bases between them. The CDR3 runs to 18 residues. CDR1 is SGHNT, CDR2 YYREEE, per germline (reference sequence). CDR3 loop: CASSSPLAERLPYNEQFF. As DNA, the CDR3 is TGTGCCAGCAGCTCCCCCCTGGCAGAACGCCTCCCCTACAATGAGCAGTTCTTC. Combining the CDR3 with reference TRBV5-4 and TRBJ2-1 gives the whole variable domain ETGVTQSPTHLIKTRGQQVTLRCSSQSGHNTVSWYQQALGQGPQFIFQYYREEENGRGNFPPRFSGLQFPNYSSELNVNALELDDSALYLCASSSPLAERLPYNEQFFGPGTRLTVL.

The chain is built from TRBV5-1 and TRBJ2-5; possible D gene TRBD2, 5 bases. The germline V gene encodes CDR1 SGHRS and CDR2 YFSETQ. The V end lost 4 bases, the J end lost 5 bases, and 6 bases lay between the germline ends. The CDR3 has 11 residues. In DNA form, the CDR3 reads TGCGCCAGCAGCCGGGGTGAGACCCAGTACTTC. Amino acid sequence: CASSRGETQYF.

This rearrangement joins TRBV11-3 to TRBJ2-1; possibly TRBD2 for D (6 bases). This CDR3 contains 12 residues. With 4 bases removed from V and 9 bases from J, the gap between germline ends came to 10 bases. Germline V lookup: CDR1 SGHNT, CDR2 YENEEA. CDR3 amino acids: CASSSEGSEQFF. DNA of the CDR3: TGTGCCAGCAGCTCGGAGGGGTCTGAGCAGTTCTTC. Full variable domain (outside the CDR3, taken from reference TRBV11-3 and TRBJ2-1): EAGVVQSPRYKIIEKKQPVAFWCNPISGHNTLYWYLQNLGQGPELLIRYENEEAVDDSQLPKDRFSAERLKGVDSTLKIQPAELGDSAVYLCASSSEGSEQFFGPGTRLTVL.

The chain is built from TRBV2 and TRBJ1-3; D remains unclear. CDR3 length: 15 residues. Germline V CDR1 and CDR2: SNHLY, FYNNEI. V lost 4 bases and J 0 bases, leaving 10 bases between the germline ends. CDR3 region: CASSAIGASGNTIYF. The DNA for the CDR3 is TGTGCCAGCAGTGCGATCGGAGCCTCTGGAAACACCATATATTTT.

V and J are TRBV6-6 and TRBJ2-2; no clear D gene. The V gene's germline CDR1 is MNHNY and CDR2 SVGAGI (reference sequence). Trimming stripped 2 bases from V and 6 bases from J, with 7 bases between. The CDR3 is made up of 13 amino acids. The CDR3: CASSYLAPGELFF. The CDR3 DNA is TGTGCCAGCAGTTACCTTGCGCCCGGGGAGCTGTTTTTT.

V gene TRBV18 combines with J gene TRBJ2-5; the D gene is possibly TRBD1 (6 bases). In germline, CDR1 is KGHSH, CDR2 LQKENI. V lost 3 bases, J lost 3 bases, and 8 bases lay in between. The CDR3 totals 13 residues. The CDR3 DNA sequence: TGTGCCAGCTCACCGGGGGCAGAAGAGACCCAGTACTTC. This encodes CASSPGAEETQYF.

V is TRBV5-4 and J is TRBJ2-3; 9 bases agree with TRBD2. The V and J ends lost 0 bases and 2 bases, in that order; junction bases with no gene match: 1. CDR3 length: 15 residues. Germline-derived CDR1 and CDR2 are SGHNT and YYREEE (reference sequence). CDR3 sequence reads: CASSLASGDTDTQYF. The CDR3 DNA is TGTGCCAGCAGCTTGGCTAGCGGGGACACAGATACGCAGTATTTT.

The rearrangement joins TRBV28 to TRBJ1-2, with a possible D match to TRBD1 (5 bases). Germline loops: CDR1 MDHEN, CDR2 SYDVKM. Deletions cut 4 bases from V and 4 bases from J, with 13 bases between. The length of the CDR3 is 14 residues. CDR3 region: CASSYPAGGYGYTF. The CDR3 DNA sequence: TGTGCCAGCAGTTATCCTGCCGGGGGCTATGGCTACACCTTC.

This clone was found once. The chain recombines TRBV5-6 with TRBJ2-2; D gene uncertain. Germline lookup yields CDR1 SGHDT and CDR2 YYEEEE. V lost 0 bases and J lost 1, with 4 bases in between. The CDR3 spans 14 residues. The CDR3 here is CASSLGQNTGELFF. The CDR3 coding sequence is TGTGCCAGCAGCTTGGGTCAGAACACCGGGGAGCTGTTTTTT.

This chain joins TRBV7-6 and TRBJ2-2; a possible D gene is TRBD2 (5 bases). Trimming shortened V by 2 bases and J by 3 bases, and 16 bases separated the two germline ends. The CDR3 runs 17 residues. CDR1 and CDR2 (germline): SGHVS, FNYEAQ. In DNA form, the CDR3 reads TGTGCCAGCAGCTTAATCGCGGCGGGCCTATACACCGGGGAGCTGTTTTTT. Protein: CASSLIAAGLYTGELFF.

The chain links TRBV27 to TRBJ1-5; TRBD1 agrees at 7 bases. The V and J ends lost 5 bases and 2 bases, in that order; junction bases with no gene match: 12. CDR3 length equals 17 residues. Germline V CDR1 and CDR2: MNHEY, SMNVEV (reference sequence). The CDR3 sequence is CASSPRQGWVGNQPQHF. The CDR3 region has the DNA TGTGCCAGCAGTCCCCGACAGGGTTGGGTGGGCAATCAGCCCCAGCATTTT.

V and J are TRBV27 and TRBJ1-1, with D possibly TRBD1 on 5 matching bases. The germline gives CDR1 MNHEY, CDR2 SMNVEV (reference sequence). V was trimmed by 3 bases and J by 1 base, leaving 9 bases between them. The CDR3 consists of 14 residues. The CDR3 spells CASSLGGANTEAFF. The CDR3 nucleotides read TGTGCCAGCAGTTTGGGGGGAGCGAACACTGAAGCTTTCTTT.

This rearrangement joins TRBV21-1 to TRBJ2-7; the table's TRBD1 call for D was not verified on the DNA. TRBV21-1 represents a pseudogene. The CDR3 contains 17 residues. For the CDR3, the DNA is TGTGCCAGCAGCAAAGTTTCGTGGGACAGGCGAGTTCGCGAGCAGTACGTC. Residues: CASSKVSWDRRVREQYV.